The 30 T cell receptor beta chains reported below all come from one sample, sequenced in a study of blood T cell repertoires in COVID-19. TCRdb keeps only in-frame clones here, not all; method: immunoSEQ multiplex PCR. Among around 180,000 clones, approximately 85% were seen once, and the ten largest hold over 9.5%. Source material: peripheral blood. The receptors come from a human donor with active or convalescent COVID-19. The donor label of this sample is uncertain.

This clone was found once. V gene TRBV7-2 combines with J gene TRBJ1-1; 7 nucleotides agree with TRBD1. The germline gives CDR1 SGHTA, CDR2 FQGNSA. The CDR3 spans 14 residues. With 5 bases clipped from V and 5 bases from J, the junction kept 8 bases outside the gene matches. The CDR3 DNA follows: TGTGCCAGCAGCCTCAGGCAGGGGGGTACTGAAGCTTTCTTT. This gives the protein CASSLRQGGTEAFF.

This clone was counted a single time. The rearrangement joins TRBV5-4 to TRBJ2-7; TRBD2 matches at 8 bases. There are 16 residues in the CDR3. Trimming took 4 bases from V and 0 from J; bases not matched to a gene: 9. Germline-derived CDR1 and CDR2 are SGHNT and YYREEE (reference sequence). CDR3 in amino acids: CASSAEDTSGSYEQYF. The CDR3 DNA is TGTGCCAGCAGCGCAGAGGATACTAGCGGCTCCTACGAGCAGTACTTC.

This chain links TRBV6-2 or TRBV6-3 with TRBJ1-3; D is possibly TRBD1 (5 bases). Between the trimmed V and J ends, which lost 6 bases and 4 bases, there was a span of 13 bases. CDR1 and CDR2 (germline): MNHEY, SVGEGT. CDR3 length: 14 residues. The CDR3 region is CASSLQARGNTIYF. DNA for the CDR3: TGTGCCAGCAGCCTACAGGCGAGGGGAAACACCATATATTTT.

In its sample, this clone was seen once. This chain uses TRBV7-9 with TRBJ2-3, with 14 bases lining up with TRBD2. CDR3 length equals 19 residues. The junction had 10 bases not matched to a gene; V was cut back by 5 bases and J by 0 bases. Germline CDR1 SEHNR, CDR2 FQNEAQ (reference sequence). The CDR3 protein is CASSGRGTSGGLSTDTQYF. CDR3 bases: TGTGCCAGCAGCGGCCGAGGGACTAGCGGGGGCCTAAGCACAGATACGCAGTATTTT.

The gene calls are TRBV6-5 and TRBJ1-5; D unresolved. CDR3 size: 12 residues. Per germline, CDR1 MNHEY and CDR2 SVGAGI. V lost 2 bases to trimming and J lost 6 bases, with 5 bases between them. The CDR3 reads CASSYPLQPQHF. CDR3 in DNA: TGTGCCAGCAGTTACCCCCTTCAGCCCCAGCATTTT.

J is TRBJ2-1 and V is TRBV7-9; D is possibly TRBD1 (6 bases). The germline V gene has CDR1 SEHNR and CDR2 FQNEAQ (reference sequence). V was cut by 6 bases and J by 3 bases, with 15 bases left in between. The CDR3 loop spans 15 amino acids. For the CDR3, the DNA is TGTGCCAGCAGTCGGACAGCGACGCTCTACAATGAGCAGTTCTTC. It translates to CASSRTATLYNEQFF.

DNA of the CDR3: TGTGCCAGCAGCCCCAGGACAGGGGTCTCCTACGAGCAGTACTTC. It codes for CASSPRTGVSYEQYF. This sequence joins TRBV7-6 and TRBJ2-7; 9 bases align to TRBD1. Germline CDR1 reads SGHVS; CDR2 reads FNYEAQ. CDR3 length: 15 residues. Trimming cost V 5 bases and J 0 bases; bases outside gene matches: 5.

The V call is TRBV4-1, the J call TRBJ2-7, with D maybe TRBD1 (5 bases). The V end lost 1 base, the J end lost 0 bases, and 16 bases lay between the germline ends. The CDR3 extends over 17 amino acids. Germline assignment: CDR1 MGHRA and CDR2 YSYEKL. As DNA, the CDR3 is TGCGCCAGCAGCCAAGGGGGCGCCCTTCAAAGCTCCTACGAGCAGTACTTC. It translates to CASSQGGALQSSYEQYF.

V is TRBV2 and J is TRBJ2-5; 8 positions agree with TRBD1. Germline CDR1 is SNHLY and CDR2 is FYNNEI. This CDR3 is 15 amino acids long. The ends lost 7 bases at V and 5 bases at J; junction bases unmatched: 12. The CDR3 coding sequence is TGTGCCAGCACCTCGGACAGGGATCTAGTTGAGACCCAGTACTTC. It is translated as CASTSDRDLVETQYF.

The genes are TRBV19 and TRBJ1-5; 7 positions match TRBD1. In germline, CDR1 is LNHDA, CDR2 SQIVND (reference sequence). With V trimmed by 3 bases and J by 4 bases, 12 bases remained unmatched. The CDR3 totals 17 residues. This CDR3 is CASSIRGERVGNQPQHF. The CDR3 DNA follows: TGTGCCAGTAGTATCAGGGGGGAGAGGGTTGGGAATCAGCCCCAGCATTTT.

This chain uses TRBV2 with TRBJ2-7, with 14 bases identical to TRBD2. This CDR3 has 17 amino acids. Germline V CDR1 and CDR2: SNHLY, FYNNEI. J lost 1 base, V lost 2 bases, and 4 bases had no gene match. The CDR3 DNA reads TGTGCCAGCAGTGAAACCGGACTAGCGGGGGGTTCCTACGAGCAGTACTTC. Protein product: CASSETGLAGGSYEQYF.

This CDR3 reads CSVGIYQSGNEQFF. Written as DNA, the CDR3 is TGCAGCGTTGGAATCTACCAAAGTGGCAATGAGCAGTTCTTC. V gene TRBV29-1 combines with J gene TRBJ2-1; D gene uncertain. CDR1 and CDR2 from the germline V gene are SQVTM and ANQGSEA. V lost 4 bases and J lost 6, with 16 bases in between. The CDR3 runs 14 residues.

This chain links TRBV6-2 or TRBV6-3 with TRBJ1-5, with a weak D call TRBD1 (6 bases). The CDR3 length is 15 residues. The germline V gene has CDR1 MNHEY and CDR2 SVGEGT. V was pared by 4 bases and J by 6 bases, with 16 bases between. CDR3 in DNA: TGTGCCAGCAGTTCGGGGGGCCTCGGTGGTCAGCCCCAGCATTTT. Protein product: CASSSGGLGGQPQHF.

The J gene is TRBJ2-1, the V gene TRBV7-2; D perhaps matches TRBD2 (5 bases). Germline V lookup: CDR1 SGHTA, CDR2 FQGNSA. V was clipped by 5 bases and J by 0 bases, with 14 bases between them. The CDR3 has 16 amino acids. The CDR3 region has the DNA TGTGCCAGCAGCCAAGGAGCGGACCCCTCCTACAATGAGCAGTTCTTC. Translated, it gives CASSQGADPSYNEQFF.

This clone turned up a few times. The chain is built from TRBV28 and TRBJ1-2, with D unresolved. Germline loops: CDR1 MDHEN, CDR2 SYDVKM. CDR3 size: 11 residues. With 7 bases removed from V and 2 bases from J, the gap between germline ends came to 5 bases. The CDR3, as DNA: TGTGCCAGCATTTCGAACTATGGCTACACCTTC. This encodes CASISNYGYTF.

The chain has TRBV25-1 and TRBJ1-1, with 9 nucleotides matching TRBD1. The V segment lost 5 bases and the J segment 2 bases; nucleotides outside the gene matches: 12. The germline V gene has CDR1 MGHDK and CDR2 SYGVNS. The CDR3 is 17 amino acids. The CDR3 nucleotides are TGTGCCAGCAGTCATACGCGGACAGGGGTTTTAAACACTGAAGCTTTCTTT. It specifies CASSHTRTGVLNTEAFF.

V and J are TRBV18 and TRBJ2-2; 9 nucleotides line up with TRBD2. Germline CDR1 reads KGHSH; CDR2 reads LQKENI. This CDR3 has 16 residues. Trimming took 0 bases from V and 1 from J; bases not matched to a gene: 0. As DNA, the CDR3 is TGTGCCAGCTCACCACCTAGCGGGGGGAACACCGGGGAGCTGTTTTTT. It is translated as CASSPPSGGNTGELFF.

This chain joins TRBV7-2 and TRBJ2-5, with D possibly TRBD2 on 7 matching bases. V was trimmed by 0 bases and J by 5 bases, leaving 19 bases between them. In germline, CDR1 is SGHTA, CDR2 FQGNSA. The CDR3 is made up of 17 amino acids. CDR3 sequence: CASSLAYITGGGETQYF. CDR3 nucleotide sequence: TGTGCCAGCAGCTTAGCCTACATAACGGGGGGCGGGGAGACCCAGTACTTC. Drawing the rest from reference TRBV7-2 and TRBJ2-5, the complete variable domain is GAGVSQSPSNKVTEKGKDVELRCDPISGHTALYWYRQSLGQGLEFLIYFQGNSAPDKSGLPSDRFSAERTGGSVSTLTIQRTQQEDSAVYLCASSLAYITGGGETQYFGPGTRLLVL.

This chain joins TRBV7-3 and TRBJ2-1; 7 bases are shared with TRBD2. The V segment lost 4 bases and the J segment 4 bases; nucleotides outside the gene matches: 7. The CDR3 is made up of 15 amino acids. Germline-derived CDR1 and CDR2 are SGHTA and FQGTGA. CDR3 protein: CASSYSGDLYNEQFF. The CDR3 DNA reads TGTGCCAGCAGCTACAGCGGGGACCTTTACAATGAGCAGTTCTTC.

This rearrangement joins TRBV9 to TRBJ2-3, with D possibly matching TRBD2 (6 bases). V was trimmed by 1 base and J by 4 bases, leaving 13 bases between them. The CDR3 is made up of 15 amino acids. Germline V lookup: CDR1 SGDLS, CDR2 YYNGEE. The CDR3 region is CASSVSAGRADTQYF. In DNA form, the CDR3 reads TGTGCCAGCAGCGTATCTGCGGGGAGAGCAGATACGCAGTATTTT.

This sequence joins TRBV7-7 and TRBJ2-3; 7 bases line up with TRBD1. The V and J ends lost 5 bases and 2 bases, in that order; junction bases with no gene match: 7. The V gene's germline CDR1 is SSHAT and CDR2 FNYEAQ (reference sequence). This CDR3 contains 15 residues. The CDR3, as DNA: TGTGCCAGCAGCCGGAACAGGGGTTCCACAGATACGCAGTATTTT. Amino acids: CASSRNRGSTDTQYF.

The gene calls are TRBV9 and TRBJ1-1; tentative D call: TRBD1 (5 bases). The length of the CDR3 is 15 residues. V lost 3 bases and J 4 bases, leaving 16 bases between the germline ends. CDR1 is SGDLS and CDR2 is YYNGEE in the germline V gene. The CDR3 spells CASSAGLWEVTEAFF. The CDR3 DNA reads TGTGCCAGCAGCGCAGGGCTGTGGGAGGTCACTGAAGCTTTCTTT.

CDR3 nucleotide sequence: TGTGCCAGCAGTCCGAGGACAGGGAGAAACGAGCAGTACTTC. This encodes CASSPRTGRNEQYF. The chain combines TRBV6-5 with TRBJ2-7; 8 bases are shared with TRBD1. Germline V gene sequence: CDR1 MNHEY, CDR2 SVGAGI. The CDR3 length is 14 residues. J lost 5 bases, V lost 5 bases, and 8 bases had no gene match.

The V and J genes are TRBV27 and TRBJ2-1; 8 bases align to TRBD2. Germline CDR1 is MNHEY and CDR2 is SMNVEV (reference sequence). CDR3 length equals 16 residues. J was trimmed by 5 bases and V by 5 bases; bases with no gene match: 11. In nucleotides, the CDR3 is TGTGCCAGCAGTCACCGCCGGCGGGGGGCCGACAATGAGCAGTTCTTC. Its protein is CASSHRRRGADNEQFF.

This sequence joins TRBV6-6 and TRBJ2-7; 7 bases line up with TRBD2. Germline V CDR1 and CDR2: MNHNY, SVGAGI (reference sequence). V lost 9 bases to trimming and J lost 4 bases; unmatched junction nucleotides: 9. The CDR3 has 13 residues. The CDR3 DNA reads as TGTGCCAGTGAATCGGCGGGGGATTACGAGCAGTACTTC. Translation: CASESAGDYEQYF.

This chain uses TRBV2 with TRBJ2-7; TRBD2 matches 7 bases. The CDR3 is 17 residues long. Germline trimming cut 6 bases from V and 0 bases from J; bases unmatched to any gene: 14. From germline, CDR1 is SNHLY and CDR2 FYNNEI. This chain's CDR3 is CASSLPRGELNSYEQYF. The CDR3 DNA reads TGTGCCAGCAGCCTCCCCCGGGGGGAATTAAACTCCTACGAGCAGTACTTC.

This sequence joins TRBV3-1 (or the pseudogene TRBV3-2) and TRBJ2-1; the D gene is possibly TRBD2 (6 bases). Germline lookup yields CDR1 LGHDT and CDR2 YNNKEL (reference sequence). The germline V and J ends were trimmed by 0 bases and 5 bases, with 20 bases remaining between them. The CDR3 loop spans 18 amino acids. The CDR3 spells CASSQEGFRGRTHNEQFF. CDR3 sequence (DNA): TGTGCCAGCAGCCAAGAGGGTTTTCGGGGGAGGACTCACAATGAGCAGTTCTTC.

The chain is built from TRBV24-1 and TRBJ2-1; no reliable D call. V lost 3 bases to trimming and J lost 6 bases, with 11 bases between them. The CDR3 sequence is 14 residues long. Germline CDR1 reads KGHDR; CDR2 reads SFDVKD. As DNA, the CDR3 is TGTGCCACCAGTGATCCAACAACGCTCAATGAGCAGTTCTTC. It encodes CATSDPTTLNEQFF.

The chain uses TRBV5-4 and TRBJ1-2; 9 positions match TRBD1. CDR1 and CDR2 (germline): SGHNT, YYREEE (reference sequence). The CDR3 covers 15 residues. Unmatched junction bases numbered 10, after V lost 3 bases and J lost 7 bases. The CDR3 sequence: CASSWSGTGSGGYTF. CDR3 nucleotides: TGTGCCAGCAGCTGGTCAGGGACAGGGTCTGGTGGCTACACCTTC.

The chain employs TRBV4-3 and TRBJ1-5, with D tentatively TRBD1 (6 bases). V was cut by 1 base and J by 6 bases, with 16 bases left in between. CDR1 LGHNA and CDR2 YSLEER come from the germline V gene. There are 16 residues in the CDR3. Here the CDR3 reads CASSQGIGGGGQPQHF. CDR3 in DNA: TGCGCCAGCAGCCAAGGTATTGGGGGCGGGGGTCAGCCCCAGCATTTT.